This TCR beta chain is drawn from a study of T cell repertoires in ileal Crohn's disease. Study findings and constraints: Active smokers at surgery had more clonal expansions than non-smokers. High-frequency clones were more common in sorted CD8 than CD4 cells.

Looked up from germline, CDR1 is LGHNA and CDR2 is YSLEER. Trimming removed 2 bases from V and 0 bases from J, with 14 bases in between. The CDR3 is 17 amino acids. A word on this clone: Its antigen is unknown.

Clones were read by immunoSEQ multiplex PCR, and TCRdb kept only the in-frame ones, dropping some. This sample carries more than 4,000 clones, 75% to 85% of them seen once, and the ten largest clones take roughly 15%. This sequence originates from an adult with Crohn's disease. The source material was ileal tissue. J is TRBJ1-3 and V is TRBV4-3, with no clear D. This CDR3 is CASSQLKVQISGNTIYF. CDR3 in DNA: TGCGCCAGCAGCCAACTAAAGGTACAGATCTCTGGAAACACCATATATTTT.